The rows below give T cell receptor beta chains drawn from one sample of a study of blood T cell repertoires in COVID-19. This table comes from immunoSEQ multiplex PCR, and its TCRdb copy is limited to in-frame clones, with some not included. The profile covers under 350,000 clones, with less than 85% appearing a single time and roughly 4.6% taken by the ten largest. Sequenced sample: peripheral blood. The source of these receptors is a man aged 60 to 69 who had recovered from COVID-19. Each CDR3 is given with its conserved first and last residue. A D gene is named only where the DNA matches it firmly. Part of the rows lack a size; the others show once, few, many or a class for expanded clones.

D gene	J gene	V gene	clone size	CDR3 DNA	CDR3 protein
TRBD1	TRBJ2-7	TRBV29-1	once	TGCAGCGTTGCCGGGACAGGGGGCGGACATCTCTACGAGCAGTACTTC	CSVAGTGGGHLYEQYF
NA	TRBJ2-5	TRBV5-6	NA	TGTGCCAGCACCCTGGGGGGAGAGACCCAGTACTTC	CASTLGGETQYF
TRBD2	TRBJ2-7	TRBV3-1/TRBV3-2	few	TGTGCCAGCAGCCAACGGACTAGCGGGAGTTACGAGCAGTACTTC	CASSQRTSGSYEQYF
NA	TRBJ2-3	TRBV7-2	NA	TGTGCCAGCAGTACCGGTCGAACAGATACGCAGTATTTT	CASSTGRTDTQYF
NA	TRBJ1-2	TRBV5-5	NA	TGTGCCAGCAGCTCCCGGGAAGGGGGTAACTATGGCTACACCTTC	CASSSREGGNYGYTF
NA	TRBJ2-3	TRBV5-7	NA	TGTGCCAGCAGCTTGGTCCCCCAGAAAGGAGGTACAGATACGCAGTATTTT	CASSLVPQKGGTDTQYF
TRBD1	TRBJ1-1	TRBV27	NA	TGTGCCAGCAGTTCCAGACAGGGAAGGACTGAAGCTTTCTTT	CASSSRQGRTEAFF
NA	TRBJ2-3	TRBV6-5	NA	TGTGCCAGCAGTCTCGGACTAACTACAGATACGCAGTATTTT	CASSLGLTTDTQYF
NA	TRBJ2-7	TRBV10-3	few	TGTGCCATCAGCCAAGGGGTGATAGCGGATGGCTACGAGCAGTACTTC	CAISQGVIADGYEQYF
NA	TRBJ2-7	TRBV19	NA	TGTGCCAGTAGCCCAACGACCCGACTCGAGCAGTACTTC	CASSPTTRLEQYF
NA	TRBJ1-5	TRBV2	NA	TGTGCCAGCAGTGAAACCGGGACTTTTGGCAATCAGCCCCAGCATTTT	CASSETGTFGNQPQHF
NA	TRBJ1-1	TRBV10-1	NA	TGCGCCAGCACCCCCGGACAGCATAACACTGAAGCTTTCTTT	CASTPGQHNTEAFF
NA	TRBJ2-2	TRBV5-1	NA	TGCGCCAGCAGCTTAACCACTAACACCGGGGAGCTGTTTTTT	CASSLTTNTGELFF